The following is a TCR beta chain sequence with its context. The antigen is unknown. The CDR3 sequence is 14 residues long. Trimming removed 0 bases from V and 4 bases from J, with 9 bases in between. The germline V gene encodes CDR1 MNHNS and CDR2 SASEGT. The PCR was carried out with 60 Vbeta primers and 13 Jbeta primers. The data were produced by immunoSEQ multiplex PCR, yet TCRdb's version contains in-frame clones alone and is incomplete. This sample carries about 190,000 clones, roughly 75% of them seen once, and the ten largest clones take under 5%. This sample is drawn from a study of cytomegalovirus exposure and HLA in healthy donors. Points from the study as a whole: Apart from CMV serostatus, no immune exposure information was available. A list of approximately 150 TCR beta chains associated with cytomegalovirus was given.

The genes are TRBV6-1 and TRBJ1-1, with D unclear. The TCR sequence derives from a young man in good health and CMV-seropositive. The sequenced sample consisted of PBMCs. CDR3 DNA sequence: TGTGCCAGCAGTGAAGCGCTATCTGGCACTGAAGCTTTCTTT. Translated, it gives CASSEALSGTEAFF.